This section outlines one T cell receptor beta chain sequence together with its context. The record originates from a study of human T cells and chemical hapten exposure. The CDR3 consists of 14 residues. The ends were cut back, 4 bases at V and 7 bases at J, with 11 bases in the middle. Germline assignment: CDR1 LGHDT and CDR2 YNNKEL (reference sequence). MiXCR, run by TCRdb on the RACE reads, gives a single entry per CDR3 protein. The repertoire includes 50,000 to 60,000 distinct CDR3 sequences, approximately 13% of them detected once, and around 2.4% sits in the top ten. Time point reported: patch test 3, about 24 weeks after DPC sensitization. Described treatment: therapeutic diphenylcyclopropenone sensitization with weekly scalp DPC.

The chain is built from TRBV3-1 and TRBJ1-6, with TRBD1 as a possible D gene (5 bases). Sequencing was performed on whole blood, taken in connection with sensitization to the hapten diphenylcyclopropenone (DPC). The TCR originated in a man in his thirties or forties with alopecia areata. Some clones in this sample may be carry-over from other donors' samples. CDR3 protein: CASSPQGENSPLHF. The DNA of the CDR3 is TGTGCCAGCAGCCCTCAGGGAGAGAATTCACCCCTCCACTTT.